This T cell receptor (beta chain) was documented in a study of identical twins. Notes on the study in general: Models underpredicted monozygotic twin sharing of out-of-frame TCR alpha. Insertion counts were lower in abundant cord blood beta clonotypes, a trend that memory repertoires did not show. Sequences that were beta out-of-frame showed weaker excess twin sharing.

TCRdb used MiXCR to reprocess the 5' RACE reads, holding one entry per CDR3 protein. Here the sample spans 450,000 to 650,000 distinct CDR3 sequences, about 16% being singletons. A few counts support this clonotype. Its target is unknown. Separately, the same data were catalogued under a study of yellow fever vaccine responses in identical twins.

What was sequenced was CD4+ T cells sorted from blood. This sequence originates from a woman under 30 in good health.

The CDR3: CASRSYSLNEQFF. In nucleotides, the CDR3 is TGTGCCAGCAGGTCCTATAGTCTCAATGAGCAGTTCTTC. This sequence joins TRBV12-3 or TRBV12-4 and TRBJ2-1; D gene unclear. Trimming stripped 6 bases from V and 6 bases from J, with 12 bases between. The CDR3 runs 13 residues.